This TCR beta chain was sequenced for a study of CD8+CD57+ T cells in acquired aplastic anemia (dated by TCRdb to about 2018). Regarding the research as a whole: Extracted DNA from sorted CD4+ and CD8+ cells averaged around 3.4 ug, ranging from roughly 0.17 to 30 ug. CD8+CD57+ expansion was defined as a frequency above the mean frequency observed in healthy subjects. General study outcomes and caveats: Roughly 30 CD8+ CDR3 sequences were found to be shared between patients and controls, but these sequences appeared to be highly expressed in patients and within the immunodominant clones of the patients. Between patients and healthy controls, no significant difference in CD8+ Simpson's diversity was found (P=0.060).

Genomic DNA was used as template for profiling of TCR beta VDJ combinations and CDR3 sequences. TCR repertoire sequencing was run on an Illumina HiSeq 2000. From the authors' description of their analysis: Repertoires were assessed using TRBV/TRBJ rearrangement plots, CDR3 size and DJ length profiles, and Simpson's diversity index. The most abundant DNA sequence in the deep sequencing data was taken as the immunodominant clone. CDR3 amino acid sequences were checked for sharing across subjects and were also compared against the VDJdb database and published repertoires. TCRdb took the public reads, trimmed them with fastp at Q25, ran MiXCR for clone calling and kept in-frame beta chains. Each entry merges the rows of one CDR3 protein and shows their most common DNA and genes. The authors' filters were not applied to this entry. The sample includes 150,000 to 200,000 distinct CDR3 sequences, with less than 50% observed a single time. Roughly 1.8% of the sample comes from the top ten.

Details on this clonotype: No antigen is known for it. An end of the junction differs from the germline gene, which may be a read error.

The CDR3 spans 13 residues, from the cysteine through the phenylalanine. Just the 39-base CDR3 DNA is kept, in frame starting at base 1. Via the germline V gene, CDR1 is SQVTM and CDR2 ANQGSEA. Expansion of CD8+CD57+ cells had been shown by flow cytometry in the patients chosen for sequencing. Every patient had severe acquired aplastic anemia, diagnosed using the International Study of Aplastic Anemia and Agranulocytosis and Camitta criteria. No therapy had been received by the patients at the time of blood sampling. In this study, sorted CD4+ and CD8+ T cells from the blood of healthy subjects and of severe aplastic anemia patients had their TCR repertoires deep-sequenced. In the USA, patient enrollment took place under clinicaltrials.gov protocols 00001620, 01623167, 00001397, 00071045, 00081523 and 00961064. Ficoll-Paque density gradient centrifugation was used to isolate peripheral blood mononuclear cells. Before DNA extraction, CD4+ and CD8+ T cells were sorted by FACS or by magnetic beads.

The chain employs TRBV29-1 and TRBJ1-2; no D gene call is confident. The sequenced sample consisted of sorted CD4+, CD8+, or CD8+CD57+ T cells (not recorded which) from PBMCs. This TCR was sampled from a human donor with aplastic anemia. The CDR3 amino acid sequence is: CSVDMTWNYGYTF. The DNA sequence follows: TGCAGCGTTGATATGACATGGAACTATGGTTACACCTTC. The variable domain in full, with residues beyond the CDR3 obtained from the reference TRBV29-1 and TRBJ1-2 genes, is SAVISQKPSRDICQRGTSLTIQCQVDSQVTMMFWYRQQPGQSLTLIATANQGSEATYESGFVIDKFPISRPNLTFSTLTVSNMSPEDSSIYLCSVDMTWNYGYTFGSGTRLTVV.